This T cell receptor beta chain is drawn from a study of shared clonotypes between healthy human individuals. Study at large: Per donor, three plates held CD4 naive cells, three held CD4 memory, two held CD8 naive and one held CD8 memory. Regarding the study as a whole: Generation of non-shared clonotypes was less probable than generation of clonotypes shared by all four donors.

Researchers divided each subset's genomic DNA evenly across several immunoSEQ plates. It was around 190 ng DNA, around 33,000 T cell genomes, that sorted-subset replicate PCRs used. Clones were sequenced by immunoSEQ multiplex PCR, and TCRdb holds only the in-frame ones, with some missing. The sample carries more than 1 million clones, around three quarters recorded once. Notes on this clone: What it recognizes is unknown.

The CDR3 runs to 16 residues. Germline V gene data show CDR1 as SGHTA and CDR2 as FQGNSA. The V end was cut by 2 bases, the J end by 2 bases, with 14 bases between. The chain couples TRBV7-2 to TRBJ2-3; the D gene is possibly TRBD2 (5 bases). Input material: memory CD4+ T cells from PBMCs. Subset reported: CD45RA-negative fraction. The sequence was collected from a man aged 18 to 30 in good health. Some clones in this sample may be carry-over from other donors' samples. In DNA form, the CDR3 reads TGTGCCAGCAGCTTACGTCCTAGCAGCCTCACAGATACGCAGTATTTT. This sequence encodes CASSLRPSSLTDTQYF.